This entry describes one T cell receptor beta chain. Trimming took 5 bases from V and 0 from J, leaving 13 bases between them. This CDR3 comprises 15 residues. Germline V gives CDR1 SEHNR, CDR2 FQNEAQ (reference sequence). Participants' reported clinical history set cohort assignment. The sample originates from a study of blood T cell repertoires in COVID-19. On the study more broadly: Whether acute or convalescent, the COVID-19 samples came from the United States, Italy and Spain. Nucleic acid was either cDNA or gDNA, and it came from T cells, B-cell-depleted T cells, or PBMCs.

Original methodology: From reference gene primer amplification, estimates of nucleated cell counts were derived. TCRdb's table, derived via immunoSEQ multiplex PCR, lists solely in-frame clones and lacks some. The V and J calls and clone size are taken from that table; D and trimming were inferred from the DNA. The sample lists about 300,000 clones, almost 90% occurring once. Input material: PBMCs or T cells enriched from blood (not recorded which). The chain joins TRBV7-9 to TRBJ1-1; no clear D gene. This receptor was identified in a woman in her late teens or twenties with acute COVID-19. CDR3 residues: CASSPKIRLNTEAFF. The CDR3 DNA follows: TGTGCCAGCAGCCCCAAGATCAGATTGAACACTGAAGCTTTCTTT.